What follows is one T cell receptor (beta chain) and its context. The CDR3 is 15 amino acids. Germline lookup yields CDR1 KGHDR and CDR2 SFDVKD. The V and J ends lost 3 bases and 5 bases, in that order; junction bases with no gene match: 3. The data derive from a study of Graves' ophthalmopathy and Graves' hyperthyroidism. CDR3 regions of TCR beta were amplified from RNA transcripts. The authors performed first-round RT-PCR with HTBI primers and then a second-round multiplex PCR. TCRdb reprocessed the multiplex PCR reads with MiXCR, giving one entry per CDR3 protein. This table has around 520,000 distinct CDR3 sequences, 35% to 45% appearing once.

The clonotype comes from an adult man with Graves' hyperthyroidism. The sample taken for sequencing was peripheral blood or thyroid tissue (not recorded which). The chain is built from TRBV24-1 and TRBJ2-1; 10 nucleotides align to TRBD2. Here the CDR3 DNA reads TGTGCCACCAGTGATGCGACTAGCGGGCACAATGAGCAGTTCTTC. Its translation is CATSDATSGHNEQFF.